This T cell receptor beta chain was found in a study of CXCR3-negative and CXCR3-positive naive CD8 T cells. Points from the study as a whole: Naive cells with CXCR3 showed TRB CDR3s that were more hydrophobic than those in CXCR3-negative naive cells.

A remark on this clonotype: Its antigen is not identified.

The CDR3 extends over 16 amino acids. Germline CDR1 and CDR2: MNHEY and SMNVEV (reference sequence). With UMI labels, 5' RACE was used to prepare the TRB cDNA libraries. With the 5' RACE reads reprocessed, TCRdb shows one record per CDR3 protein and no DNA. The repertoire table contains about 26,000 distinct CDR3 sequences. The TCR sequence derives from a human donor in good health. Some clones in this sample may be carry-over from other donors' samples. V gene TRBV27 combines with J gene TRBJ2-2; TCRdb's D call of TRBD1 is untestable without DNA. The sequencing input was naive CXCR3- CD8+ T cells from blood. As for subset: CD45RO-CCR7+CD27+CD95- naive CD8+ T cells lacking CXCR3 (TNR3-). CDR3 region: CASSLGTGYNTGELFF.